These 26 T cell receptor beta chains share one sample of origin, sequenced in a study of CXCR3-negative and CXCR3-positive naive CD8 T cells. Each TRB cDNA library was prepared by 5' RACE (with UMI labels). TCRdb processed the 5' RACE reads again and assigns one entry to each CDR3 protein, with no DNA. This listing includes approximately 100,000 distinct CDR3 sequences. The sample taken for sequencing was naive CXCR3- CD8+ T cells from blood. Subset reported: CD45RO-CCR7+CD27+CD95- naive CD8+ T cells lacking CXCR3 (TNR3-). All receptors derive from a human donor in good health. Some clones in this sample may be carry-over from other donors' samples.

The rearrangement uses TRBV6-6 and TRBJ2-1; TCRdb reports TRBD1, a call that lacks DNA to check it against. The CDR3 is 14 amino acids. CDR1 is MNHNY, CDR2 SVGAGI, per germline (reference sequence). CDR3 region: CASSYQDRWAEQFF.

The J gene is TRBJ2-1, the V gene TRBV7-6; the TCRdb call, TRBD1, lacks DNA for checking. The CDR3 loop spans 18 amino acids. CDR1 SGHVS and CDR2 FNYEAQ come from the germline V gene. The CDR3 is CASSRSASAPRAYNEQFF. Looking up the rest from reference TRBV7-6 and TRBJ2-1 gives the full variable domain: GAGVSQSPRYKVTKRGQDVALRCDPISGHVSLYWYRQALGQGPEFLTYFNYEAQQDKSGLPNDRFSAERPEGSISTLTIQRTEQRDSAMYRCASSRSASAPRAYNEQFFGPGTRLTVL.

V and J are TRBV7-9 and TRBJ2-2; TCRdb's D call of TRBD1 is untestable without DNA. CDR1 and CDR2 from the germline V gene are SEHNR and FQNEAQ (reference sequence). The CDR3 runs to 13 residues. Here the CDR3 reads CASSLVGTAELFF.

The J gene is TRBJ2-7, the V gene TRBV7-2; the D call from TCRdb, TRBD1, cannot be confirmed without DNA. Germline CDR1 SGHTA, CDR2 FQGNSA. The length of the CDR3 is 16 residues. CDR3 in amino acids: CASSLPEKGAPYEQYF.

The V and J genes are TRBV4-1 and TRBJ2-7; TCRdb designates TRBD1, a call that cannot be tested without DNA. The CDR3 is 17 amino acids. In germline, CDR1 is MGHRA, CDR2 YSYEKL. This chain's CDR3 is CASSQDRGLGFSYEQYF.

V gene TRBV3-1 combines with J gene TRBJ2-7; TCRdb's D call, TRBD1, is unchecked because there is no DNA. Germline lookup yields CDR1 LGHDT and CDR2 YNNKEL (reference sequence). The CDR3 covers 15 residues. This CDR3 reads CASSQAPLSNYEQYF.

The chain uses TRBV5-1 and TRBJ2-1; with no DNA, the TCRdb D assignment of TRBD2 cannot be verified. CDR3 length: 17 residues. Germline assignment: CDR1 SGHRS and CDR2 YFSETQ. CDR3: CASSFLNSASGRDEQFF.

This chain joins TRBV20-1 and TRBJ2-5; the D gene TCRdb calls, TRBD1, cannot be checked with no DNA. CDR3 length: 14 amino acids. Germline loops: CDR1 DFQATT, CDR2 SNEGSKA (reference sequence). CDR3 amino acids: CSAGPGHFTETQYF.

The CDR3 sequence is CASSSLDSGETQYF. This chain joins TRBV7-9 and TRBJ2-5; the TRBD1 assignment by TCRdb is unverifiable without DNA. CDR3 length: 14 amino acids. In germline, CDR1 is SEHNR, CDR2 FQNEAQ (reference sequence).

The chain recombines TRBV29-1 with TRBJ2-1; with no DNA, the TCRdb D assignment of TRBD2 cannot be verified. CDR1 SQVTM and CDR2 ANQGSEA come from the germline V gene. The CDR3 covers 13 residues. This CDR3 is CSVRQGGHNEQFF.

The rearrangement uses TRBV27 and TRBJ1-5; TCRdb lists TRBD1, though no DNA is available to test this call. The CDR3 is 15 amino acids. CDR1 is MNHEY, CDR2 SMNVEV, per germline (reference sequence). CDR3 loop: CASSFLGDGNQPQHF.

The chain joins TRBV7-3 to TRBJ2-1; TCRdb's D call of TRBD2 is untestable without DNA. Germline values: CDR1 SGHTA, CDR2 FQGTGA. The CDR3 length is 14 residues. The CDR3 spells CASSSTGLVNEQFF.

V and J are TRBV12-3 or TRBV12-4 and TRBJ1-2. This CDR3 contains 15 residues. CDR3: CASSPPSSANYGYTF.

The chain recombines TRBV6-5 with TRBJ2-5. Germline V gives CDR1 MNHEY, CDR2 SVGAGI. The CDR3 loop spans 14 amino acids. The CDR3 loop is CASSYTRYQETQYF.

CDR3 region: CASSQEAVTYNEQFF. The rearrangement links TRBV7-2 to TRBJ2-1; TCRdb picks TRBD2, but there is no DNA to check that call. This CDR3 comprises 15 residues. Germline V gene lookup returns CDR1 SGHTA and CDR2 FQGNSA.

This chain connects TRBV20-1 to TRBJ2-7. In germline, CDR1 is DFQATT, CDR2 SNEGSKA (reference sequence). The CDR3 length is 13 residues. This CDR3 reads CSARGWADYEQYF.

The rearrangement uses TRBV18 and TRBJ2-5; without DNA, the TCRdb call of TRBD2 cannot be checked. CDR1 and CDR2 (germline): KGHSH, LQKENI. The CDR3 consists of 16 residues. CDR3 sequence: CASSPTPGAGKETQYF.

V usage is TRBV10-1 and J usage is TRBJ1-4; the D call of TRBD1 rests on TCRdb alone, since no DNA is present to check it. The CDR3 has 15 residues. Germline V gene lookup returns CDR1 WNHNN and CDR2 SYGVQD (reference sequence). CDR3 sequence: CASSEVPGGREKLFF.

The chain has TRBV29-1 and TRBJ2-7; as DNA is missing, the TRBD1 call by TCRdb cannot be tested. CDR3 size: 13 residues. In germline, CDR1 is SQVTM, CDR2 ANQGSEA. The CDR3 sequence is CSAAGTDPYEQYF.

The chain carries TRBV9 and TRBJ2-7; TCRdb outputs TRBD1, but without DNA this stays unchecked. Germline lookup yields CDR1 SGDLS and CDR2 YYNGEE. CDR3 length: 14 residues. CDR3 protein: CASSVGQGAYEQYF.

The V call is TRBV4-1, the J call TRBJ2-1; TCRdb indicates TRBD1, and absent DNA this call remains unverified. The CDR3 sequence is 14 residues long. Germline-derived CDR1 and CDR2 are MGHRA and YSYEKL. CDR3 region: CASSRQGFNNEQFF.

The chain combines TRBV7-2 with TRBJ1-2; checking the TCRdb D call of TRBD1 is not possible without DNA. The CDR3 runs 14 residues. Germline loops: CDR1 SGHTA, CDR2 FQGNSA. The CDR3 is CASSVGTGDYGYTF.

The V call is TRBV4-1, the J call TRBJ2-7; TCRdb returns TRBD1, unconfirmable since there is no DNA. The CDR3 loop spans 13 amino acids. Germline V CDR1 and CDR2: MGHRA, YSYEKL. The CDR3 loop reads CASSHLQGYEQYF.

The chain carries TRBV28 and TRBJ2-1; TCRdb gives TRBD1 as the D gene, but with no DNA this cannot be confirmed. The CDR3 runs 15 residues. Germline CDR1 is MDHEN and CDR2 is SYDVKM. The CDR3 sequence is CASSPNRGTYNEQFF. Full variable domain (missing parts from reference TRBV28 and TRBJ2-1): DVKVTQSSRYLVKRTGEKVFLECVQDMDHENMFWYRQDPGLGLRLIYFSYDVKMKEKGDIPEGYSVSREKKERFSLILESASTNQTSMYLCASSPNRGTYNEQFFGPGTRLTVL.

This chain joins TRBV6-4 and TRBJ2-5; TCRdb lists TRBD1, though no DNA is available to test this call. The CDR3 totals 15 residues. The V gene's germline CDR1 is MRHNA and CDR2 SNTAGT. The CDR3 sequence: CASSETGTGGETQYF.

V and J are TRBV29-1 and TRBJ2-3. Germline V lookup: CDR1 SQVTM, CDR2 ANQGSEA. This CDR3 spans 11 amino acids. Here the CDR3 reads CSVVTADTQYF.